These T cell receptor beta chains were read from a single sample in a study of cytomegalovirus exposure and HLA in healthy donors. The data were produced by immunoSEQ multiplex PCR, yet TCRdb's version contains in-frame clones alone and is incomplete. The sample holds fewer than 200,000 clones, roughly 74% seen once. Input material: PBMCs. The source of these receptors is a female donor in good health and CMV-seronegative. Both conserved end residues are trimmed from each CDR3. Fields, in order: J gene, clone size, V gene, CDR3 protein. Where a row states a size, it is once, few, many or the class of an expanded clone; other rows omit it.

TRBJ2-1,once,TRBV27,ASSLLTQGLAGDSYNEQF
TRBJ2-3,.,TRBV6-4,ASSGKREAIGQGTDTQY
TRBJ2-5,.,TRBV5-1,ASSLVGGGAQETQY
TRBJ1-6,.,TRBV27,ASSSSGGYNSPLH
TRBJ2-7,.,TRBV7-2,ASSLDRGSGEQY
TRBJ2-5,.,TRBV5-1,ASSSDRVETQY
TRBJ2-6,.,TRBV19,ASRQGLSSGANVLT
TRBJ2-7,few,TRBV18,ASSPPGLAGSYEQY
TRBJ2-5,.,TRBV2,ASLAGAGQETQY
TRBJ2-3,.,TRBV18,ASYTTSPAGESTDTQY
TRBJ2-7,.,TRBV27,ASRGGSYEQY
TRBJ1-1,.,TRBV18,ASARRVRDEAF
TRBJ2-7,.,TRBV9,ASSVAVGGYEQY
TRBJ2-3,.,TRBV9,ASSAGQITDTQY
TRBJ1-2,.,TRBV5-6,ASSSYSGGIRGYT
TRBJ1-1,.,TRBV28,ASSLPQGTEAF
TRBJ2-7,.,TRBV7-9,ASSLGSVEQY
TRBJ2-1,.,TRBV13,ASSKGLAVRAYNEQF
TRBJ2-7,.,TRBV6-1,ASSVLGEDSYEQY
TRBJ1-2,.,TRBV7-9,ASSPTGGWGYT
TRBJ2-3,.,TRBV7-9,ASSELARRGDTQY
TRBJ1-1,.,TRBV30,AWSVPGQGWSTEAF
TRBJ2-7,.,TRBV7-9,ASRGDIYEQY
TRBJ1-5,.,TRBV25-1,ASCPTGTGGLSNQPQH
TRBJ2-7,once,TRBV9,ASSAGTGSHEQY
TRBJ1-1,.,TRBV7-9,SSSLFGGTEAF
TRBJ1-2,.,TRBV7-9,ASTTSQVVGYGYT
TRBJ2-1,once,TRBV29-1,SVEDRVSGGVFLYNEQF
TRBJ2-1,.,TRBV11-3,ASSFGGHNEQF
TRBJ2-1,.,TRBV27,ASSLGTGFVEQF
TRBJ2-3,.,TRBV5-6,ASISRQGSTDTQY
TRBJ1-2,.,TRBV2,ASTAGGLRT
TRBJ2-3,.,TRBV19,ASRVGGTDTQY
TRBJ1-1,.,TRBV7-8,ASSRGTLRDTEAF
TRBJ2-7,.,TRBV13,ASTAGTSGSYEQY
TRBJ2-7,.,TRBV6-6,ASALTGSGGEQY
TRBJ1-4,.,TRBV7-9,ASSLGRSNEKLF
TRBJ2-1,.,TRBV7-6,ASRRGTSGIDEQF
TRBJ2-2,.,TRBV7-9,ASSLAGPDTGELF
TRBJ1-2,.,TRBV6-5,ASSYSTIGTGYGYT
TRBJ2-1,.,TRBV6-5,ASSSVAGGYNEQF
TRBJ1-4,.,TRBV28,ASSPWTGSNEKLF
TRBJ2-7,.,TRBV7-9,ASRRLDSSYEQY
TRBJ2-3,.,TRBV6-1,ASSGQQGLAGSTDTQY
TRBJ2-3,.,TRBV9,ASSRDARGRTDTQY
TRBJ2-2,.,TRBV21-1,ASRRGGGRARTYTGELF
TRBJ2-3,.,TRBV7-2,ASSFGTSQGDTQY
TRBJ1-1,once,TRBV10-3,AISDGRGPGEAF
TRBJ2-5,.,TRBV19,ASMSLAGAQETQY
TRBJ1-1,few,TRBV25-1,ASSWGGELSEAF
TRBJ1-1,.,TRBV5-1,ASSRPGQNTEAF
TRBJ2-3,.,TRBV7-9,SSSGITSTGHTDTQY
TRBJ2-3,.,TRBV7-6,ASSLGWTDTDTQY
TRBJ2-7,once,TRBV10-3,AISESGGHEQY